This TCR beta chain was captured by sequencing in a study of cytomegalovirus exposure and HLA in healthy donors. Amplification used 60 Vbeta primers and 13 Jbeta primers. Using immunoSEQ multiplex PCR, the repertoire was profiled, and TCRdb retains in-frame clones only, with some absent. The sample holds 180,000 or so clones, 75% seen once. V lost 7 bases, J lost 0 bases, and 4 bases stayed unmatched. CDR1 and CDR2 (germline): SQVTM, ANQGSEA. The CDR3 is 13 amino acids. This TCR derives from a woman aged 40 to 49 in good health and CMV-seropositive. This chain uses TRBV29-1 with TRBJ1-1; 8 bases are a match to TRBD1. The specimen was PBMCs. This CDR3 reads CSGGDRMNTEAFF. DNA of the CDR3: TGCAGCGGGGGGGACAGGATGAACACTGAAGCTTTCTTT.